Listed here are 22 T cell receptor beta chains from one sample, sequenced in a study of monozygotic twins with inflammatory bowel disease (dated by TCRdb to between 2018 and 2021). Libraries came from 5' RACE. TCRdb names Illumina HiSeq 2500 as the instrument used. The reads went through TCRdb reprocessing, and each CDR3 protein sequence gets one entry with no DNA. This sample's table contains some 90,000 distinct CDR3 sequences. Approximately 7% of the sample is held by the ten biggest clonotypes. The sequencing sample was made of blood. The origin of the receptors is a human donor with ulcerative colitis or Crohn's disease, or a healthy co-twin of an affected twin (not recorded which).

The chain recombines TRBV5-5 with TRBJ1-3; TCRdb calls TRBD1, which cannot be checked without DNA. Germline CDR1 SGHKS, CDR2 YYEKEE (reference sequence). This CDR3 region has 15 residues. The CDR3 loop reads CASSLTQGTGNTIYF. Supplemented by reference TRBV5-5 and TRBJ1-3, the full variable domain reads DAGVTQSPTHLIKTRGQQVTLRCSPISGHKSVSWYQQVLGQGPQFIFQYYEKEERGRGNFPDRFSARQFPNYSSELNVNALLLGDSALYLCASSLTQGTGNTIYFGEGSWLTVV.

The chain recombines TRBV7-9 with TRBJ1-1; the TRBD1 assignment by TCRdb is unverifiable without DNA. This CDR3 comprises 15 residues. Germline V gene data show CDR1 as SEHNR and CDR2 as FQNEAQ (reference sequence). CDR3 sequence: CASSLATGMNTEAFF.

The chain joins TRBV6-2 or TRBV6-3 to TRBJ2-3; TCRdb calls TRBD1, which cannot be checked without DNA. CDR1 is MNHEY and CDR2 is SVGEGT in the germline V gene. The CDR3 is 15 amino acids. The CDR3 here is CASSITGPGTDTQYF.

CDR3 protein: CASSQAVRAEAFF. The V gene is TRBV14, the J gene TRBJ1-1. The CDR3 runs 13 residues. Germline V gene data show CDR1 as SGHDN and CDR2 as FVKESK. The whole variable domain, remainder taken from reference TRBV14 and TRBJ1-1, is EAGVTQFPSHSVIEKGQTVTLRCDPISGHDNLYWYRRVMGKEIKFLLHFVKESKQDESGMPNNRFLAERTGGTYSTLKVQPAELEDSGVYFCASSQAVRAEAFFGQGTRLTVV.

The rearrangement uses TRBV10-2 and TRBJ2-1; the D call of TRBD2 rests on TCRdb alone, since no DNA is present to check it. The CDR3 sequence is 14 residues long. From germline, CDR1 is WSHSY and CDR2 SAAADI. The CDR3 here is CASGRAGNYNEQFF.

The rearrangement uses TRBV5-1 and TRBJ1-1; absent DNA, TCRdb's TRBD1 call cannot be checked. The CDR3 loop spans 16 amino acids. Germline V gives CDR1 SGHRS, CDR2 YFSETQ. CDR3 amino acids: CASSLMGGALNTEAFF.

This chain uses TRBV5-1 with TRBJ1-3; lacking DNA, the TRBD1 call made by TCRdb goes unchecked. Germline loops: CDR1 SGHRS, CDR2 YFSETQ. This CDR3 spans 15 amino acids. CDR3 in amino acids: CASTAGTSDGNTIYF.

The genes are TRBV20-1 and TRBJ1-2; TCRdb names TRBD1, which stays unverified in the absence of DNA. There are 14 residues in the CDR3. CDR1 and CDR2 from the germline V gene are DFQATT and SNEGSKA (reference sequence). CDR3 amino acids: CSAPHRGLSYGYTF.

The rearrangement uses TRBV5-1 and TRBJ2-3; no DNA is available, so the TRBD1 call from TCRdb remains unchecked. This CDR3 contains 15 residues. The V gene's germline CDR1 is SGHRS and CDR2 YFSETQ. This CDR3 reads CASSPGDRTTDTQYF.

The chain is built from TRBV6-5 and TRBJ1-1. CDR3 length equals 15 residues. CDR1 is MNHEY and CDR2 is SVGAGI in the germline V gene. This CDR3 reads CASSLLGSMVTEAFF.

The chain carries TRBV6-2 or TRBV6-3 and TRBJ2-5; the TRBD1 assignment by TCRdb is unverifiable without DNA. Looked up from germline, CDR1 is MNHEY and CDR2 is SVGEGT. The CDR3 loop spans 17 amino acids. The CDR3 loop reads CASSYAPLDRVTETQYF.

This chain links TRBV27 with TRBJ1-5. Per the germline V gene, CDR1 is MNHEY and CDR2 is SMNVEV (reference sequence). This CDR3 region has 13 residues. CDR3 sequence: CASSLWGSQPQHF.

The CDR3 reads CASSHVSANEKLFF. The chain combines TRBV3-1 with TRBJ1-4. Germline CDR1 reads LGHDT; CDR2 reads YNNKEL (reference sequence). CDR3 length equals 14 residues.

The CDR3 sequence: CASSIVAAVTDTQYF. The rearrangement uses TRBV19 and TRBJ2-3. CDR1 and CDR2 from the germline V gene are LNHDA and SQIVND (reference sequence). The CDR3 length is 15 residues.

This chain joins TRBV29-1 and TRBJ1-1. Germline V CDR1 and CDR2: SQVTM, ANQGSEA. The CDR3 consists of 12 residues. The CDR3 region is CSGGREHTEAFF.

This chain connects TRBV6-1 to TRBJ2-3; TCRdb proposes TRBD1, but this gene call is untestable without DNA. Germline-derived CDR1 and CDR2 are MNHNS and SASEGT. This CDR3 has 14 residues. The CDR3 protein is CASSRVNPTDTQYF.

V is TRBV6-5 and J is TRBJ2-5; the TCRdb call, TRBD2, lacks DNA for checking. Germline-derived CDR1 and CDR2 are MNHEY and SVGAGI. The CDR3 totals 14 residues. CDR3: CASSSGPAQETQYF.

V gene TRBV20-1 combines with J gene TRBJ1-6. This CDR3 spans 16 amino acids. Germline V gives CDR1 DFQATT, CDR2 SNEGSKA (reference sequence). CDR3 sequence reads: CSARVPGSPYNSSLHF.

The chain joins TRBV6-1 to TRBJ2-6; absent DNA, TCRdb's TRBD1 call cannot be checked. Germline CDR1 MNHNS, CDR2 SASEGT. The CDR3 covers 16 residues. The CDR3 protein is CASVSRDHSGANVLTF.

The rearrangement joins TRBV20-1 to TRBJ2-5; TCRdb names TRBD2, which stays unverified in the absence of DNA. Germline V gene data show CDR1 as DFQATT and CDR2 as SNEGSKA (reference sequence). The CDR3 contains 14 residues. This chain's CDR3 is CSAAGGGVQETQYF.

The chain joins TRBV7-2 to TRBJ2-2. Germline loops: CDR1 SGHTA, CDR2 FQGNSA. CDR3 length: 15 residues. CDR3 residues: CASSYRLGDTGELFF.

The V and J genes are TRBV5-1 and TRBJ2-1; as DNA is missing, the TRBD2 call by TCRdb cannot be tested. Germline CDR1 reads SGHRS; CDR2 reads YFSETQ. The CDR3 sequence is 16 residues long. CDR3 amino acids: CASRPSGGPTYNEQFF.